What follows are 28 T cell receptor beta chains derived from one specimen sequenced in a study of chemoradiotherapy in HPV16-positive cancers. The table came from immunoSEQ multiplex PCR; TCRdb's copy has only in-frame clones and leaves some out. Here the sample spans about 13,000 clones, approximately 86% being singletons. This specimen was blood, taken from a patient who underwent chemoradiotherapy. These receptors all come from a human donor with HPV-associated anogenital cancer.

The chain recombines TRBV30 with TRBJ1-2; D is unclear. Trimming left V 0 bases short and J 3 bases short, with 8 bases between. The CDR3 is 13 residues long. Germline loops: CDR1 GTSNPN, CDR2 SVGIG (reference sequence). The CDR3 nucleotides are TGTGCCTGGAGTGTAGGCCTGGACTATGGCTACACCTTC. It encodes CAWSVGLDYGYTF.

This chain connects TRBV6-1 to TRBJ2-1; D could derive from TRBD1 or TRBD2 (5 bases each). Trimming removed 0 bases from V and 1 base from J, with 13 bases in between. CDR1 MNHNS and CDR2 SASEGT come from the germline V gene. The CDR3 extends over 17 amino acids. The DNA for the CDR3 is TGTGCCAGCAGTGAAGCGACGGGGACGTATTCCTACAATGAGCAGTTCTTC. Its translation: CASSEATGTYSYNEQFF.

J is TRBJ1-5 and V is TRBV7-2; D not certain. Germline values: CDR1 SGHTA, CDR2 FQGNSA. This CDR3 spans 13 amino acids. V shed 7 bases and J shed 0 bases, with 7 bases lying between them. The CDR3 sequence is CASTLSSNQPQHF. The CDR3 DNA is TGTGCCAGCACCCTTAGTAGCAATCAGCCCCAGCATTTT.

J is TRBJ1-4 and V is TRBV15; the D is unclear. Trimming cost V 2 bases and J 2 bases, with 9 bases left between them. CDR3 length: 15 residues. CDR1 is LNHNV, CDR2 YYDKDF, per germline (reference sequence). The CDR3, as DNA: TGTGCCACCAGCAGATCCGACTCGACTAATGAAAAACTGTTTTTT. The encoded protein is CATSRSDSTNEKLFF.

The V call is TRBV7-8, the J call TRBJ2-6, with D unclear. Trimming took 5 bases from V and 2 from J, leaving 4 bases between them. Germline CDR1 reads SGHVS; CDR2 reads FQNEAQ. This CDR3 has 13 amino acids. CDR3 in amino acids: CASSQAGANVLTF. The DNA of the CDR3 is TGTGCCAGCAGCCAAGCTGGGGCCAACGTCCTGACTTTC.

This chain uses TRBV27 with TRBJ2-3; 13 bases match TRBD2. Germline loops: CDR1 MNHEY, CDR2 SMNVEV (reference sequence). The CDR3 has 17 residues. V was pared by 6 bases and J by 1 base, with 7 bases of the junction left unmatched. CDR3 protein: CASRHGLAGARTDTQYF. The CDR3 DNA reads as TGTGCCAGCAGACACGGACTAGCGGGGGCCCGCACAGATACGCAGTATTTT.

The count of this clone is one. The chain uses TRBV4-1 and TRBJ1-2, with D perhaps TRBD1 (5 bases). The V gene's germline CDR1 is MGHRA and CDR2 YSYEKL. This CDR3 contains 13 residues. V dropped 1 base and J dropped 8 bases, with 11 bases sitting between them. The CDR3: CASSQARDLGYTF. DNA of the CDR3: TGCGCCAGCAGCCAAGCCCGGGACTTAGGCTACACCTTC.

As regards this clone: An end of the junction does not agree with germline; a read error may underlie this. The chain combines TRBV19 with TRBJ1-6; D possibly corresponds to TRBD1 (6 bases). Germline V gene data show CDR1 as LNHDA and CDR2 as SQIVND (reference sequence). The CDR3 runs 14 residues. The CDR3, as DNA: TGTGCCTGTAGGGGGGCGGCCATAGATGGACCCCTCCACTTT. It codes for CACRGAAIDGPLHF.

The chain employs TRBV5-1 and TRBJ2-2; D not resolved. This CDR3 is 14 amino acids long. V was cut by 0 bases and J by 5 bases, with 8 bases left in between. Germline V lookup: CDR1 SGHRS, CDR2 YFSETQ. This CDR3 reads CASSLVLGTGELFF. The CDR3 DNA is TGCGCCAGCAGCTTGGTCCTGGGGACCGGGGAGCTGTTTTTT.

This clone was counted only a few times. The chain carries TRBV27 and TRBJ1-2, with TRBD1 matching 8 bases. CDR1 MNHEY and CDR2 SMNVEV come from the germline V gene (reference sequence). This CDR3 is 15 amino acids long. The V and J ends lost 5 bases and 8 bases, in that order; junction bases with no gene match: 13. CDR3 DNA: TGTGCCAGCAGTCTAGGACAGGGAGGGATAAAAGGCTACACCTTC. Translating gives CASSLGQGGIKGYTF.

The rearrangement joins TRBV9 to TRBJ2-3; 10 bases agree with TRBD2. Germline V gives CDR1 SGDLS, CDR2 YYNGEE. The V and J ends lost 4 bases and 7 bases, in that order; junction bases with no gene match: 12. The CDR3 spans 16 residues. CDR3 residues: CASSSGAGGRENTQYF. CDR3 in DNA: TGTGCCAGCAGCTCGGGAGCGGGGGGGCGGGAGAATACGCAGTATTTT. The full variable domain, with the rest looked up from reference TRBV9 and TRBJ2-3, is DSGVTQTPKHLITATGQRVTLRCSPRSGDLSVYWYQQSLDQGLQFLIQYYNGEERAKGNILERFSAQQFPDLHSELNLSSLELGDSALYFCASSSGAGGRENTQYFGPGTRLTVL.

V and J are TRBV7-9 and TRBJ1-1; 7 bases agree with TRBD1. CDR1 and CDR2 from the germline V gene are SEHNR and FQNEAQ (reference sequence). The CDR3 has 19 residues. J was trimmed by 0 bases and V by 4 bases; bases with no gene match: 17. The CDR3 loop reads CASSSGLRGLRTMNTEAFF. CDR3 coding DNA: TGTGCCAGCAGCTCCGGTCTGAGGGGGCTAAGAACCATGAACACTGAAGCTTTCTTT.

This CDR3 is CASSANRDTVTDTQYF. CDR3 nucleotides: TGTGCCAGCAGCGCCAACCGGGACACCGTAACAGATACGCAGTATTTT. The chain is built from TRBV9 and TRBJ2-3; maybe TRBD1 (6 bases). Germline loops: CDR1 SGDLS, CDR2 YYNGEE. This CDR3 is built from 16 residues. V lost 3 bases to trimming and J lost 3 bases, with 17 bases between them.

The sample holds one count of this clone. The rearrangement links TRBV27 to TRBJ2-3; D might be TRBD2 (6 bases). V lost 5 bases to trimming and J lost 6 bases, with 18 bases between them. The CDR3 is 15 residues long. Germline V gene lookup returns CDR1 MNHEY and CDR2 SMNVEV (reference sequence). As DNA, the CDR3 is TGTGCCAGCAGTACCAACGGGTGGGGGAGGGATACGCAGTATTTT. Amino acid sequence: CASSTNGWGRDTQYF.

This chain connects TRBV19 to TRBJ2-1; 9 nucleotides match TRBD1. This CDR3 is 16 amino acids long. The germline CDR1 and CDR2 sequences are LNHDA and SQIVND (reference sequence). The ends lost 4 bases at V and 2 bases at J; junction bases unmatched: 6. The CDR3 protein is CASSNRGRVPYNEQFF. The CDR3 DNA is TGTGCCAGTAGTAACAGGGGGCGGGTCCCCTACAATGAGCAGTTCTTC.

V is TRBV7-2 and J is TRBJ2-2; D gene uncertain. The CDR3 has 14 residues. Trimming took off 3 bases at V and 0 bases at J, with 5 bases between the two ends. The V gene's germline CDR1 is SGHTA and CDR2 FQGNSA. The CDR3 coding sequence is TGTGCCAGCAGCTTGCACGCGAACACCGGGGAGCTGTTTTTT. It encodes CASSLHANTGELFF.

The V gene is TRBV19, the J gene TRBJ1-4; 10 bases are a match to TRBD1. Germline V gives CDR1 LNHDA, CDR2 SQIVND (reference sequence). The CDR3 covers 15 residues. With V trimmed by 10 bases and J by 5 bases, 10 bases remained unmatched. CDR3 bases: TGTGCCACCAAAAGGACAGGGGGGAGAAATGAAAAACTGTTTTTT. Its protein product is CATKRTGGRNEKLFF.

V usage is TRBV19 and J usage is TRBJ1-2; 7 bases fit TRBD1. The V segment lost 5 bases and the J segment 5 bases; nucleotides outside the gene matches: 11. CDR1 is LNHDA, CDR2 SQIVND, per germline (reference sequence). The CDR3 consists of 15 residues. CDR3 sequence (DNA): TGTGCCAGTAGTTTCTACCCGGGACAGCCTTATGGCTACACCTTC. Amino acid sequence: CASSFYPGQPYGYTF.

The CDR3 here is CASSNYPGTGEQYF. In DNA form, the CDR3 reads TGTGCCAGTAGTAATTATCCAGGGACGGGCGAGCAGTACTTC. The chain recombines TRBV19 with TRBJ2-7; the D gene could be TRBD1 or TRBD2 (5 bases each). The V end lost 4 bases, the J end lost 6 bases, and 16 bases lay between the germline ends. Looked up from germline, CDR1 is LNHDA and CDR2 is SQIVND (reference sequence). The CDR3 loop spans 14 amino acids.

This rearrangement joins TRBV5-1 to TRBJ2-1, with 8 bases identical to TRBD1. The V gene end was trimmed by 1 base and the J gene end by 5 bases; junction bases not matched to a gene: 8. The germline V gene encodes CDR1 SGHRS and CDR2 YFSETQ. The CDR3 covers 16 residues. The CDR3 bases are TGCGCCAGCAGCTTGTATATCAGGGGGCTCGACAATGAGCAGTTCTTC. Its translation is CASSLYIRGLDNEQFF.

The chain has TRBV7-2 and TRBJ1-6, with unresolved D. V lost 4 bases and J 9 bases, leaving 10 bases between the germline ends. The germline V gene encodes CDR1 SGHTA and CDR2 FQGNSA. This CDR3 contains 13 residues. CDR3 nucleotides: TGTGCCAGCAGCTATGGCGTGGGTTCACCCCTCCACTTT. Its protein product is CASSYGVGSPLHF.

The V and J genes are TRBV7-2 and TRBJ2-7; D possibly corresponds to TRBD2 (6 bases). Germline V gene lookup returns CDR1 SGHTA and CDR2 FQGNSA. The CDR3 is made up of 15 amino acids. Trimming left V 1 base short and J 4 bases short, with 14 bases between. The CDR3 sequence: CASSLVGTQNYEQYV. DNA of the CDR3: TGTGCCAGCAGCTTAGTCGGGACTCAAAATTACGAGCAGTACGTC.

This chain links TRBV5-1 with TRBJ2-5; 9 bases fit TRBD1. The CDR3 extends over 17 amino acids. Germline lookup yields CDR1 SGHRS and CDR2 YFSETQ. V gave up 1 base and J gave up 0 bases; unmatched junction bases: 7. The CDR3 sequence is CASSLTGGGSYQETQYF. The CDR3 region has the DNA TGCGCCAGCAGCTTGACAGGGGGCGGTTCGTACCAAGAGACCCAGTACTTC.

The chain joins TRBV11-2 to TRBJ1-1, with a tentative D call TRBD1 (6 bases). Deletions cut 4 bases from V and 5 bases from J, with 20 bases between. This CDR3 is built from 16 residues. Germline CDR1 SGHAT, CDR2 FQNNGV. The CDR3 DNA follows: TGTGCCAGCAGCTGGGGGGCTCGGGGGGCGAGGACTGAAGCTTTCTTT. Its translation: CASSWGARGARTEAFF.

This sequence joins TRBV5-1 and TRBJ2-1; 12 bases agree with TRBD2. Germline trimming cut 2 bases from V and 8 bases from J; bases unmatched to any gene: 5. Germline CDR1 and CDR2: SGHRS and YFSETQ. The CDR3 length is 15 residues. The CDR3: CASSLTSGGFHEQFF. The CDR3, as DNA: TGCGCCAGCAGCTTAACTAGCGGGGGGTTTCATGAGCAGTTCTTC. Based on the CDR3 plus reference TRBV5-1 and TRBJ2-1, the full variable domain is KAGVTQTPRYLIKTRGQQVTLSCSPISGHRSVSWYQQTPGQGLQFLFEYFSETQRNKGNFPGRFSGRQFSNSRSEMNVSTLELGDSALYLCASSLTSGGFHEQFFGPGTRLTVL.

The chain uses TRBV7-2 and TRBJ2-2; 15 nucleotides align to TRBD2. The V and J ends lost 5 bases and 4 bases, in that order; junction bases with no gene match: 8. The germline gives CDR1 SGHTA, CDR2 FQGNSA. This CDR3 spans 18 amino acids. CDR3 sequence: CASSMKGLAGGSTGELFF. CDR3 DNA: TGTGCCAGCAGCATGAAGGGACTAGCGGGGGGTAGCACCGGGGAGCTGTTTTTT.

This clone came up once. V is TRBV29-1 and J is TRBJ1-1, with D uncertain. The length of the CDR3 is 11 residues. V was clipped by 4 bases and J by 5 bases, with 8 bases between them. Germline CDR1 is SQVTM and CDR2 is ANQGSEA. CDR3 DNA sequence: TGCAGCGTTGTTATCGCTACTGAAGCTTTCTTT. It codes for CSVVIATEAFF.

The gene calls are TRBV14 and TRBJ2-5; 7 nucleotides line up with TRBD1. The J call may be wrong; the DNA end is better matched by TRBJ2-7. The germline V gene encodes CDR1 SGHDN and CDR2 FVKESK. The CDR3 length is 17 residues. The CDR3 is CASSQDGATGFWDEQYF. CDR3 DNA: TGTGCCAGCAGCCAAGACGGCGCGACAGGGTTTTGGGACGAGCAGTACTTC.